The source of this T cell receptor beta chain is a study of sequential checkpoint blockade in melanoma (dated by TCRdb to about 2019). Background on the whole study: Patients were assigned by 1:1 randomization to either first-line nivolumab followed by ipilimumab (arm A) or ipilimumab followed by nivolumab (arm B). DNA from over 80 pretreatment melanoma tumor samples was subjected to TCRbeta immunosequencing. For about two dozen patients, matched tumor biopsies were obtained before treatment and at week 13, following single-agent nivolumab (arm A) or ipilimumab (arm B). Maintenance nivolumab came after each of the two trial sequences. The same lesion was the source of roughly four fifths of the matched pre- and post-treatment tumor biopsy pairs. Findings and caveats that apply to the study as a whole: Small sample sizes and reduced statistical power limited the within-arm analyses of tumor T-cell fraction. PD-L1 staining and CD8+ T-cell counts correlated with tumor T-cell fraction and clonality, whereas mutational load did not. Patients whose tumor T-cell fraction and clonality increased by week 13 were about 30 times more likely to achieve clinical benefit. In the nivolumab-first arm (arm A), pretreatment tumor TIL clonality was associated with response (P = .04). The model for predicting response that combines TCR metrics with mutation burden needs to be validated in larger, independent patient cohorts.

Reading from cysteine to phenylalanine, the CDR3 counts 15 amino acids. Only the CDR3 part of the read is kept: 45 bases, read in frame from the first base. V is clipped by 8 bases and J by 0 bases, and the sequence between their germline boundaries is 13 bases long. The germline V gene (reference sequence) supplies CDR1 LNHDA and CDR2 SQIVND. The immunoSEQ Assay was used to immunosequence TCRbeta CDR3 regions from genomic DNA. Genomic DNA was amplified by bias-controlled multiplex PCR before high-throughput sequencing. The study's own analysis went as follows. To quantify the absolute abundance of each unique TCRbeta CDR3 region, the sequences were collapsed and filtered. Clonality, defined as 1 minus Pielou's evenness, was calculated using productive rearrangements only. To compute tumor T-cell fraction, TCRbeta template counts were normalized to usable DNA, with usable DNA estimated from several housekeeping genes. A previously published method was used to identify clones with significantly greater frequencies in on-treatment samples than in baseline samples. The table was pulled from immuneACCESS by TCRdb, which kept in-frame rearrangements only. Such tables lose some clones; where checked, under half of the loss comes from unresolved V genes, and the rest has no known cause. The V and J calls and clone size are taken from that table; D and trimming were inferred from the DNA. This sample is represented by more than 2,000 clones; 23% of them were singletons. In total, the top ten clones hold roughly 15% of the sample.

Per the publication, the treatment or condition label means: randomized to nivolumab then ipilimumab (arm A) or the reverse (arm B). None of the trial patients had been given prior DNA-damaging chemotherapy. CheckMate 064, a randomized, open-label phase II trial of sequential checkpoint blockade, was the source of the samples, all of which came from patients with melanoma. Genomic DNA from formalin-fixed paraffin-embedded (FFPE) tissue samples served as the input for tumor TCR sequencing. Of note for this clone: Its antigen target is currently unknown. Base qualities are missing; no much larger clone stands one base away.

This clonotype was sampled from a human donor with melanoma. Sample: tumor tissue (inferred from file names), taken from a patient given nivolumab and ipilimumab in sequence. The rearranged segments are TRBV19 and TRBJ2-2; confidence is insufficient to name the D gene. The CDR3 here reads CASLRSTPNTGELFF. The sequenced DNA is TGTGCCAGTCTCCGGAGTACACCGAACACCGGGGAGCTGTTTTTT.